A selection of T cell receptor beta chains follows, all from one sample in a study of human T cells and chemical hapten exposure. TCRdb reprocessed the 5' RACE reads with MiXCR, giving one entry per CDR3 protein. The sample comprises about 80,000 distinct CDR3 sequences, less than 9.5% of which are singletons, and under 3% rests with the top ten. These receptors were obtained from a male donor in good health. Each CDR3 is given with its conserved first and last residue. D genes are given only for firm matches. Clone size is given for some rows only: seen once, a few or many times, or a class if the clone is expanded.

TRBV29-1	TRBD1	.	TRBJ1-1	TGCAGCGGGACAGGGTTCAATGAAGCTTTCTTT	CSGTGFNEAFF
TRBV20-1	.	.	TRBJ2-1	TGCAGTGCTCCGGGGCGGGCTAGCTCCTACAATGAGCAGTTCTTC	CSAPGRASSYNEQFF
TRBV12-5	.	.	TRBJ2-5	TGTGCTAGTGGTTTCGGCGGCCAAGAGACCCAGTACTTC	CASGFGGQETQYF
TRBV6-5	TRBD2	.	TRBJ2-1	TGTGCCAGCAGTCGGACTAGCGGGGGGGCCGACGAGCAGTTCTTC	CASSRTSGGADEQFF
TRBV12-3/TRBV12-4	.	many	TRBJ2-1	TGTGCCAGCTCCCCTAGGGGTCTGGGGCCCAATGAGCAGTTCTTC	CASSPRGLGPNEQFF
TRBV6-5	.	few	TRBJ2-5	TGTGCCACCACCGAGTTGTACCAAGAGACCCAGTACTTC	CATTELYQETQYF
TRBV18	.	few	TRBJ2-5	TGTGCCAGCTCACCAGTACGGCAAGAGACCCAGTACTTC	CASSPVRQETQYF
TRBV4-1	.	.	TRBJ2-7	TGCGCCAGCAGCCAAGACAGTCTACCGTCCGAGCAGTACTTC	CASSQDSLPSEQYF
TRBV7-9	.	.	TRBJ2-5	TGTGCCAGCAGCTCCCGAGGGGCAGGGATCACGGAGACCCAGTACTTC	CASSSRGAGITETQYF
TRBV29-1	.	many	TRBJ2-6	TGCAGCGCCCTAGGTGGCTGGCAGAGCTCTGGGGCCAACGTCCTGACTTTC	CSALGGWQSSGANVLTF
TRBV5-1	.	many	TRBJ2-5	TGCGCCAGCAGCTTCGGTAAAGAGCAAGAGACCCAGTACTTC	CASSFGKEQETQYF
TRBV3-1	.	few	TRBJ2-1	TGTGCCAGCAGCCAAGAGGCAGGGGAAGACAATGAGCAGTTCTTC	CASSQEAGEDNEQFF
TRBV29-1	TRBD1	few	TRBJ1-5	TGCAGCGTACAGGGGCCTCAGCCCCAGCATTTT	CSVQGPQPQHF
TRBV18	.	few	TRBJ1-2	TGTGCCAGCTCACCGAATCAGGGAGGAGAGAACTATGGCTACACCTTC	CASSPNQGGENYGYTF
TRBV7-9	.	many	TRBJ1-6	TGTGCCAGCAGCCCCGGACGGGGGCCGGGGAATTCACCCCTCCACTTT	CASSPGRGPGNSPLHF
TRBV4-3	TRBD2	many	TRBJ2-3	TGCGCCAGCAGCCAAGATAGGGAGACCGGGACTAGCAGAGATACGCAGTATTTT	CASSQDRETGTSRDTQYF
TRBV4-2	TRBD2	few	TRBJ2-3	TGTGCCAGCAGCCCCTCCGGGACTAGCGGGCCTGCTAGCACAGATACGCAGTATTTT	CASSPSGTSGPASTDTQYF
TRBV7-6	TRBD2	few	TRBJ2-7	TGTGCCAGCAGCTTAGGGGCTGGGACTAGATCCTACGAGCAGTACTTC	CASSLGAGTRSYEQYF
TRBV5-1	.	.	TRBJ2-2	TGCGCCAGCAGTCTCTCGAACCGGAGGGGACATGACGGGGAGCTGTTTTTT	CASSLSNRRGHDGELFF
TRBV6-2/TRBV6-3	.	few	TRBJ1-5	TGTGCCAGCAGTACGTTGATCGGCCCCTTAACAGGGAAGGGCAATCAGCCCCAGCATTTT	CASSTLIGPLTGKGNQPQHF
TRBV6-2/TRBV6-3	.	many	TRBJ2-1	TGTGCCAGCAGTTATTCCGGCCTTAGCTCCTACAATGAGCAGTTCTTC	CASSYSGLSSYNEQFF
TRBV28	.	few	TRBJ2-5	TGTGCCAGCAGTTTTCCTCAGCGAACCCAGTACTTC	CASSFPQRTQYF
TRBV27	.	.	TRBJ1-5	TGTGCCAGCAGTCGTGAAGGGCTAAGCAATCAGCCCCAGCATTTT	CASSREGLSNQPQHF
TRBV9	.	few	TRBJ2-1	TGTGCCAGCAGCGAGGCCCTAGATGAGCAGTTCTTC	CASSEALDEQFF
TRBV6-6	.	many	TRBJ2-5	TGTGCCAGCAGTTACTCGGGGAGCCGCGAGACCCAGTACTTC	CASSYSGSRETQYF
TRBV2	TRBD2	many	TRBJ2-1	TGTGCCAGCAGTGCCAGCGGGAGTTCCTACAATGAGCAGTTCTTC	CASSASGSSYNEQFF
TRBV20-1	.	.	TRBJ2-1	TGCAGTGCTATTCGCCCGGGTAAAAATGAGCAGTTCTTC	CSAIRPGKNEQFF
TRBV12-3/TRBV12-4	.	few	TRBJ2-7	TGTGCCAGCAGTTTAGGGGGGGGGCAGAGCGAGCAGTACTTC	CASSLGGGQSEQYF
TRBV19	.	.	TRBJ1-1	TGTGCCAGTAGTAGATCCTCGGCCTTGGACACTGAAGCTTTCTTT	CASSRSSALDTEAFF
TRBV6-2/TRBV6-3	.	.	TRBJ2-7	TGTGCCAGCAGTTACTATGGACGAAACGAGCAGTACTTC	CASSYYGRNEQYF
TRBV7-9	.	many	TRBJ1-1	TGTGCCAGCCGCTGGGGGGGGGAGAACACTGAAGCTTTCTTT	CASRWGGENTEAFF
TRBV5-1	.	few	TRBJ1-1	TGCGCCAGCTGGCCCCGGGGGCCTGGGATGAACACTGAAGCTTTCTTT	CASWPRGPGMNTEAFF
TRBV12-3/TRBV12-4	.	.	TRBJ2-3	TGTGCCAGCAGTTTCAACGATACGCAGTATTTT	CASSFNDTQYF
TRBV27	.	.	TRBJ1-2	TGTGCCAGCAGTCCTACATCTTTAACTAACTATGGCTACACCTTC	CASSPTSLTNYGYTF
TRBV25-1	TRBD1	.	TRBJ2-5	TGTGCCAGCAGTGAATACAACTCGGACAGGAGCCAAGAGACCCAGTACTTC	CASSEYNSDRSQETQYF
TRBV7-2	TRBD1	.	TRBJ1-5	TGTGCCAGCAGCTTGACAGGGGGCGCGGGACAGCCCCAGCATTTT	CASSLTGGAGQPQHF
TRBV29-1	TRBD1	many	TRBJ2-7	TGCAGCGTGGAGGGGGACAGGGCCCACGAGCAGTACTTC	CSVEGDRAHEQYF
TRBV10-1	TRBD2	few	TRBJ2-3	TGCGCCAGCAGCCAGAGGACTAGCGGGAGACCAGATACGCAGTATTTT	CASSQRTSGRPDTQYF
TRBV6-1	TRBD1	.	TRBJ2-3	TGTGCCAGCAGTCGGGACAGAACTAGCACAGATACGCAGTATTTT	CASSRDRTSTDTQYF
TRBV29-1	TRBD2	few	TRBJ2-5	TGCAGCGTCGGGACTAGTCAAGAGACCCAGTACTTC	CSVGTSQETQYF
TRBV27	TRBD1	many	TRBJ1-1	TGTGCCAGCAGTCTTCGAGGGGGCAGGGGCGTGGGGGACACTGAAGCTTTCTTT	CASSLRGGRGVGDTEAFF
TRBV2	.	many	TRBJ2-2	TGTGCCACGAGGTCAGACGGATACACCGGGGAGCTGTTTTTT	CATRSDGYTGELFF
TRBV12-3/TRBV12-4	.	few	TRBJ1-1	TGTGCCAGCAGTTTTCCCTGGGGGACTGAAGCTTTCTTT	CASSFPWGTEAFF
TRBV11-2	TRBD2	few	TRBJ2-1	TGTGCCAGCAGCGGCCGGAAACTAGCGGGAGTACCCGAGAGCTCCTACAATGAGCAGTTCTTC	CASSGRKLAGVPESSYNEQFF